This entry lists 22 T cell receptor beta chains sequenced from one sample in a study of T cell clonality in common variable immunodeficiency. Study-level points and caveats: Fewer deletions and N-nucleotide insertions were reportedly seen in common variable immunodeficiency TCR beta sequences.

The antigens for these receptors are not known. Libraries were prepared by immunoSEQ multiplex PCR; TCRdb keeps only in-frame clonotypes and omits some of them. The specimen gives 2,500 to 3,000 clones without singletons; the ten biggest hold 8% to 13%. The sample consisted of peripheral blood mononuclear cells. Receptors originate from a human donor with common variable immunodeficiency.

This clone counts as medium-sized (0.01 to 0.1%). The CDR3 end lies 3 residues beyond the end of the read and is filled in from the germline J gene. This chain connects TRBV18 to TRBJ1-3; 8 bases fit TRBD1. There are 15 residues in the CDR3. CDR1 is KGHSH and CDR2 is LQKENI in the germline V gene. Trimming at V came to 3 bases and at J to 4 bases, leaving 5 bases not matched to a gene. The CDR3 bases that were read are TGTGCCAGCTCACCGGCAGGGGGCCCCGGAAACACC. This gives the protein CASSPAGGPGNT. The complete CDR3 reads CASSPAGGPGNTIYF.

This clone is medium-sized in the sample. The read terminates 3 residues before the CDR3 end, so the remaining end is supplied by the germline J gene. This chain uses TRBV7-9 with TRBJ1-2, with a tentative D call TRBD1 (6 bases). The germline V gene has CDR1 SEHNR and CDR2 FQNEAQ (reference sequence). The CDR3 runs to 13 residues. V was shortened by 5 bases and J by 2 bases, with 9 bases between the two germline ends. This CDR3 reads CASSPQGNYGYTF. The part of the CDR3 DNA that was read is TGTGCCAGCAGCCCTCAGGGGAACTATGGC.

In its sample, this clone is medium-sized. The read terminates 3 residues ahead of where the CDR3 ends, so the germline J gene completes it. V usage is TRBV7-9 and J usage is TRBJ1-6; D is unresolved. V shed 0 bases and J shed 11 bases, with 11 bases lying between them. The CDR3 is made up of 14 amino acids. Germline assignment: CDR1 SEHNR and CDR2 FQNEAQ (reference sequence). The sequenced part of the CDR3 DNA is TGTGCCAGCAGCTTAGCTTTGGGCGACCCACCC. Translation: CASSLALGDPP. The entire CDR3 is CASSLALGDPPLHF.

By its share, this clone is medium-sized (0.01 to 0.1%). The DNA ends 3 residues before the CDR3 does, and the rest of the CDR3 is filled in from the germline J gene. The rearrangement links TRBV15 to TRBJ2-7, with a possible D match to TRBD2 (5 bases). The CDR3 runs 15 residues. Germline V gene data show CDR1 as LNHNV and CDR2 as YYDKDF (reference sequence). The V and J ends lost 0 bases and 4 bases respectively, with 13 bases between them. CDR3: CATSRDREGGYEQYF. Incomplete CDR3 DNA: TGTGCCACCAGCAGAGATCGCGAGGGCGGGTACGAG.

By sample share, this clone is medium-sized. CDR3 amino acids: CASTALTGSREKLFF. The DNA read from the CDR3 is TGTGCCAGCACCGCATTGACAGGGTCGCGGGAAAAA. The chain employs TRBV27 and TRBJ1-4; 7 bases map to TRBD1. With the read ending 3 residues before the CDR3 end, the germline J gene is used to fill in that end. This CDR3 comprises 15 residues. V lost 7 bases and J lost 8; bases outside the gene matches: 13. Per germline, CDR1 MNHEY and CDR2 SMNVEV (reference sequence).

This clone was seen at least ten times. The DNA ends 3 residues before the CDR3 does, and the rest of the CDR3 is filled in from the germline J gene. This chain joins TRBV6-1 and TRBJ2-5; D might be TRBD1 (5 bases). The CDR3 is 15 residues long. In germline, CDR1 is MNHNS, CDR2 SASEGT. The V end was cut by 0 bases, the J end by 4 bases, with 12 bases between. CDR3 DNA, as far as it was read: TGTGCCAGCAGTGAAGCGGCAGGGATGGGAGAGACC. Its protein product is CASSEAAGMGET. The whole CDR3 protein reads CASSEAAGMGETQYF.

By proportion, this clone is medium-sized (0.01 to 0.1%). The read finishes 3 residues shy of the CDR3 end, and the germline J gene is used to complete it. The rearrangement uses TRBV2 and TRBJ1-2, with TRBD1 as a possible D gene (5 bases). CDR1 is SNHLY, CDR2 FYNNEI, per germline. The CDR3 length is 15 residues. Between the trimmed V and J ends, which lost 6 bases and 4 bases, there was a span of 18 bases. The sequenced CDR3 bases are TGTGCCAGCAGCCGAGAAGGGGTCTCTGGCTATGGC. Translation: CASSREGVSGYG. The CDR3 in full is CASSREGVSGYGYTF. The whole variable domain, remainder taken from reference TRBV2 and TRBJ1-2, is EPEVTQTPSHQVTQMGQEVILRCVPISNHLYFYWYRQILGQKVEFLVSFYNNEISEKSEIFDDQFSVERPDGSNFTLKIRSTKLEDSAMYFCASSREGVSGYGYTFGSGTRLTVV.

In its sample, this clone was seen many times. The read finishes 3 residues shy of the CDR3 end, and the germline J gene is used to complete it. The J gene is TRBJ1-4, the V gene TRBV27; 7 nucleotides line up with TRBD1. V shed 3 bases and J 4 bases; nucleotides not matched to a gene: 8. The CDR3 totals 16 residues. The germline V gene has CDR1 MNHEY and CDR2 SMNVEV (reference sequence). CDR3 amino acids: CASSLLRGRDNEKLFF. CDR3 DNA, as far as it was read: TGTGCCAGCAGTTTGCTTAGGGGGCGGGATAATGAAAAA.

This clone is medium-sized by share. The sequenced fragment ends 3 residues before the CDR3 boundary, so the rest is inferred from the germline J gene. The rearrangement joins TRBV2 to TRBJ1-1; D is perhaps TRBD1 (6 bases). The CDR3 consists of 14 residues. Germline V lookup: CDR1 SNHLY, CDR2 FYNNEI. Between the trimmed V and J ends, which lost 3 bases and 1 base, there was a span of 9 bases. CDR3 DNA, as far as it was read: TGTGCCAGCAGTGAGGGGGCAAGGAACACTGAA. Protein sequence: CASSEGARNTE. The whole CDR3 reads CASSEGARNTEAFF.

Many counts were recorded for this clone. The read gets to within 3 residues of the CDR3 end, and the germline J gene fills in the rest. This chain links TRBV9 with TRBJ1-2; D may be TRBD1 (6 bases). V lost 2 bases and J 3 bases, leaving 14 bases between the germline ends. The CDR3 contains 15 residues. CDR1 is SGDLS, CDR2 YYNGEE, per germline. CDR3 DNA, as far as it was read: TGTGCCAGCAGCGTTTCGGGGGGCTGGGACTATGGC. The encoded protein is CASSVSGGWDYG. The full CDR3 protein is CASSVSGGWDYGYTF.

In this sample, this clone is medium-sized (0.01 to 0.1%). The CDR3 end falls 3 residues outside the read, so it is completed with the germline J gene. The chain joins TRBV19 to TRBJ2-2; 7 nucleotides match TRBD1. Germline lookup yields CDR1 LNHDA and CDR2 SQIVND (reference sequence). V dropped 4 bases and J dropped 6; count of bases not matched to a gene: 5. The CDR3 is made up of 14 amino acids. CDR3 DNA (partial): TGTGCCAGTAGTACTGAACAGGGGTCCGGGGAG. Its protein is CASSTEQGSGE. The CDR3 reads in full as CASSTEQGSGELFF.

This clone is large (0.1 to 1%) in the sample. The CDR3 end falls 3 residues outside the read, so it is completed with the germline J gene. The V call is TRBV12-5, the J call TRBJ1-2; D remains ambiguous. The CDR3 covers 13 residues. Germline V gene data show CDR1 as LGHNT and CDR2 as FRNRAP. CDR3 bases read: TGTGCTAGTGGTTTGGCCTTCACTAGGGGC. Its translation is CASGLAFTRG. The complete CDR3 sequence is CASGLAFTRGYTF.

The CDR3 loop reads CASLRGTGNYGYTF. CDR3 DNA (partial): TGTGCCAGCTTGAGGGGGACAGGGAACTATGGC. The rearrangement joins TRBV19 to TRBJ1-2, with 9 bases fitting TRBD1. The CDR3 end falls 3 residues outside the read, so it is completed with the germline J gene. Unmatched junction bases numbered 7, after V lost 9 bases and J lost 2 bases. The CDR3 runs 14 residues. CDR1 and CDR2 from the germline V gene are LNHDA and SQIVND (reference sequence).

Comment on this clone: The read falls 3 residues short of the CDR3 end, and the missing part is taken from the germline J gene. The chain carries TRBV2 and TRBJ1-5; D uncertain. The CDR3 runs 16 residues. Trimming left V 3 bases short and J 1 base short, with 13 bases between. Germline loops: CDR1 SNHLY, CDR2 FYNNEI. CDR3 in amino acids: CASSDTQVLSNQPQHF. The sequenced CDR3 bases are TGTGCCAGCAGTGATACTCAGGTCCTAAGCAATCAGCCC.

This clone was seen repeatedly, ten times or more. The read gets to within 3 residues of the CDR3 end, and the germline J gene fills in the rest. This rearrangement joins TRBV27 to TRBJ1-2; weak D call: TRBD1 (5 bases). CDR1 is MNHEY and CDR2 is SMNVEV in the germline V gene (reference sequence). This CDR3 spans 16 amino acids. V lost 2 bases, J lost 3 bases, and 16 bases lay in between. Incomplete CDR3 DNA: TGTGCCAGCAGTTTAAACCAGGGACTCGCTCACTATGGC. This codes for CASSLNQGLAHYG. The full-length CDR3 reads as CASSLNQGLAHYGYTF.

In this sample, this clone is medium-sized (0.01 to 0.1%). The read terminates 3 residues ahead of where the CDR3 ends, so the germline J gene completes it. The chain uses TRBV19 and TRBJ1-2; 8 bases are shared with TRBD1. This CDR3 spans 13 amino acids. CDR1 and CDR2 from the germline V gene are LNHDA and SQIVND (reference sequence). The V gene end was trimmed by 6 bases and the J gene end by 4 bases; junction bases not matched to a gene: 4. This CDR3 reads CASSPGGVYGYTF. The covered CDR3 bases are TGTGCCAGTAGCCCAGGGGGCGTCTATGGC.

By frequency in the sample, this clone is medium-sized. The DNA ends 3 residues before the CDR3 does, and the rest of the CDR3 is filled in from the germline J gene. The chain employs TRBV18 and TRBJ2-7; D is possibly TRBD1 (5 bases). The CDR3 covers 15 residues. Trimming removed 5 bases from V and 3 bases from J, with 17 bases in between. Germline-derived CDR1 and CDR2 are KGHSH and LQKENI. The DNA read from the CDR3 is TGTGCCAGCTCATCCATCGACGGACACCTCTACGAG. Translated, it gives CASSSIDGHLYE. The CDR3 in full is CASSSIDGHLYEQYF.

This clone is categorized as medium-sized. The read ends 3 residues before the CDR3 terminus; that terminus is restored from the germline J gene. The V and J genes are TRBV5-1 and TRBJ1-2, with TRBD1 identical over 7 bases. CDR1 and CDR2 from the germline V gene are SGHRS and YFSETQ. This CDR3 region has 15 residues. CDR3 amino acids: CASSSTTGKEVGYTF. Incomplete CDR3 DNA: TGCGCCAGCAGCTCTACGACAGGGAAAGAGGTCGGC.

CDR3 DNA (partial): TGTGCCAGCAGCCGAGAGGACAGGGCCATGCATGGC. Translated, it gives CASSREDRAMHG. The whole CDR3 is CASSREDRAMHGYTF. The chain is built from TRBV7-9 and TRBJ1-2, with 8 bases identical to TRBD1. The DNA ends 3 residues before the CDR3 does, and the rest of the CDR3 is filled in from the germline J gene. The J segment lost 6 bases and the V segment lost 5 bases, leaving 11 bases of the junction unmatched. Germline assignment: CDR1 SEHNR and CDR2 FQNEAQ (reference sequence). This CDR3 contains 15 residues.

This clone was picked up a small number of times. The read falls 3 residues short of the CDR3 end, and the missing part is taken from the germline J gene. The V gene is TRBV19, the J gene TRBJ2-3, with a weak D call TRBD2 (6 bases). Trimming stripped 6 bases from V and 2 bases from J, with 18 bases between. Germline V gives CDR1 LNHDA, CDR2 SQIVND (reference sequence). The CDR3 length is 16 residues. The CDR3 sequence: CASSPFRGWDTDTQYF. The sequenced CDR3 bases are TGTGCCAGTAGCCCCTTCCGGGGGTGGGACACAGATACG.

This clone was detected ten times or more. Sequencing ends 3 residues short of the CDR3 end; the germline J gene provides the rest. The chain is built from TRBV11-2 and TRBJ2-7, with 8 positions matching TRBD1. The CDR3 runs to 15 residues. CDR1 and CDR2 from the germline V gene are SGHAT and FQNNGV. After removal of 0 bases from V and 3 bases from J, the junction contained 4 bases not matched to a gene. CDR3 residues: CASSLEGQGFYEQYF. Partial CDR3 DNA: TGTGCCAGCAGCTTAGAAGGACAGGGCTTCTACGAG.

In its sample, this clone is medium-sized. The sequenced part of the CDR3 DNA is TGTGCCAGCAGGGGGGGACAGGGGGCCCCCTCTGGGGCCAACGTC. It yields the protein CASRGGQGAPSGANV. Given in full, the CDR3 is CASRGGQGAPSGANVLTF. The chain carries TRBV2 and TRBJ2-6; 12 nucleotides line up with TRBD1. The read ends 3 residues early relative to the CDR3; the germline J gene fills the gap. V dropped 6 bases and J dropped 0; count of bases not matched to a gene: 6. Germline V gene sequence: CDR1 SNHLY, CDR2 FYNNEI. This CDR3 is built from 18 residues.